This TCR beta chain derives from a study of shared clonotypes between healthy human individuals. V was trimmed by 4 bases and J by 2 bases, leaving 21 bases between them. The CDR3 contains 19 residues. In germline, CDR1 is LNHNV, CDR2 YYDKDF (reference sequence). Naive CD8 cells lacked CD45RO and underwent positive selection for CCR7, leaving out terminally differentiated effector memory CD45RA+ cells. Several immunoSEQ 96-well plates shared each subset's DNA, each plate a replicate. Assay: immunoSEQ multiplex PCR; the TCRdb copy retains only in-frame clones and omits some. This sample has approximately 650,000 clones, with nearly 97% found just once.

Material: naive CD8+ T cells sorted from blood. The chain combines TRBV15 with TRBJ2-6; D is possibly TRBD1 (7 bases). This clonotype was sampled from a young woman in good health. The CDR3 is CATSTPEETGRTGANVLTF. CDR3 bases: TGTGCCACCAGCACTCCCGAGGAGACAGGGAGGACTGGGGCCAACGTCCTGACTTTC.